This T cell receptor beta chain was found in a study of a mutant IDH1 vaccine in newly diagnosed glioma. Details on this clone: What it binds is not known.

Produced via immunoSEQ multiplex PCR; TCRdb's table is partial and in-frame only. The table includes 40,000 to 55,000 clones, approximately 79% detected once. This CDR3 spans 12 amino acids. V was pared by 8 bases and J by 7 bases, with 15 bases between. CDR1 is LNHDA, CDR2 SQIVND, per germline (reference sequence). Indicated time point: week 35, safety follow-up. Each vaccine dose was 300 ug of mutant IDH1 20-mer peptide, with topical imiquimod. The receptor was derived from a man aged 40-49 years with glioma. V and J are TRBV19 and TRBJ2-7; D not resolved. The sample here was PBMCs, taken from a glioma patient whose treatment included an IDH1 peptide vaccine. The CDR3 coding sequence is TGTGCCAGTCGCAGTACCGTTGGGGAGCAGTACTTC. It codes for CASRSTVGEQYF. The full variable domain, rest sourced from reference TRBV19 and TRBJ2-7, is DGGITQSPKYLFRKEGQNVTLSCEQNLNHDAMYWYRQDPGQGLRLIYYSQIVNDFQKGDIAEGYSVSREKKESFPLTVTSAQKNPTAFYLCASRSTVGEQYFGPGTRLTVT.